This TCR beta chain was identified during a study of T cells in Graves' hyperthyroidism and ophthalmopathy. Per the germline V gene, CDR1 is SNHLY and CDR2 is FYNNEI. The CDR3 covers 15 residues. V lost 6 bases and J 0 bases, leaving 15 bases between the germline ends. RNA transcripts gave rise to amplified TCR beta CDR3 regions. First-round RT-PCR with HTBI primers amplified the TCR CDR3 region. From the multiplex PCR reads, TCRdb called clonotypes with MiXCR, one entry per CDR3 protein. The sample has around 250,000 distinct CDR3 sequences, about 24% seen once. Among ophthalmopathy patients, the Clinical Activity Score reached at least 3, the NOSPECS grade reached at least 4, and duration remained under 3 months.

The sequence was obtained from a woman aged 40 to 50 with Graves' ophthalmopathy. This sequence joins TRBV2 and TRBJ2-7, with D perhaps TRBD1 or TRBD2 (5 bases each). Sequencing input: blood. CDR3 DNA sequence: TGTGCCAGCAGCGAGGGACGGTTGAGCTCCTACGAGCAGTACTTC. It yields the protein CASSEGRLSSYEQYF.